This entry describes one TCR beta chain. In the original workflow: It was from reference gene primer amplification that nucleated cell counts were estimated. The protocol was immunoSEQ multiplex PCR, while the TCRdb copy is restricted to in-frame clones and leaves out a portion. That table furnishes V, J and clone size, whereas the DNA furnished D and trimming. The sample comprises about 150,000 clones, 70% to 90% of which are singletons, and approximately 2.9% rests with the top ten. The data were taken from a study of blood T cell repertoires in COVID-19. About the research overall: The origin of the acute and convalescent COVID-19 samples was the United States, Italy and Spain.

With 0 bases removed from V and 8 bases from J, the gap between germline ends came to 10 bases. Germline lookup yields CDR1 SEHNR and CDR2 FQNEAQ (reference sequence). CDR3 length equals 13 residues. The sequence was collected from a man aged 55 to 69 with acute or convalescent COVID-19. Sample: peripheral blood. The chain couples TRBV7-9 to TRBJ1-2, with D possibly being TRBD1 (5 bases). The CDR3 DNA sequence: TGTGCCAGCAGCTTAGCCACAGGCAGCGGCTACACCTTC. This sequence encodes CASSLATGSGYTF.